This entry describes one T cell receptor beta chain. Sequenced by immunoSEQ multiplex PCR; TCRdb stores in-frame clones only, minus some. The sample includes 250,000 to 300,000 clones, over 85% of them seen just once. This record comes from a study of blood T cell repertoires in COVID-19. The CDR3 extends over 14 amino acids. Trimming removed 5 bases at V and 1 base at J, with 12 bases between. Germline lookup yields CDR1 LGHNA and CDR2 YNFKEQ. The V and J genes are TRBV4-2 and TRBJ2-7, with a tentative D call TRBD1 (6 bases). Specimen: PBMCs or T cells enriched from blood (not recorded which). This sequence was found in a woman between 45 and 60 years old who had been exposed to COVID-19. CDR3 sequence reads: CASSGPGQSYEQYF. CDR3 DNA sequence: TGTGCCAGCAGCGGACCGGGACAATCCTACGAGCAGTACTTC.